The 10 T cell receptor beta chains below come from one sample, sequenced in a study of CD8+ T cells in alopecia areata. cDNA prepared by RNA extraction and subsequent reverse transcription served as the template for sequencing. Produced via immunoSEQ multiplex PCR; TCRdb's table is partial and in-frame only. The repertoire holds 61,000 or so clones, with about 96% as singletons. The source was CD8+ T cells sorted from blood, collected at week 0. The origin of the receptors is a human donor with alopecia areata.

The chain couples TRBV11-2 to TRBJ2-7; TRBD1 might be the D (6 bases). The CDR3 is 15 residues long. Germline assignment: CDR1 SGHAT and CDR2 FQNNGV. V was cut by 1 base and J by 2 bases, with 12 bases left in between. CDR3 sequence reads: CASSLGQGLPYEQYF. The CDR3, as DNA: TGTGCCAGCAGCTTAGGGCAGGGGCTACCCTACGAGCAGTACTTC.

This clone was recorded only once. The V call is TRBV4-1, the J call TRBJ2-1; 10 positions match TRBD1. This CDR3 is 15 amino acids long. The trim removed 3 bases at V and 8 bases at J, leaving 7 bases unmatched. Germline CDR1 MGHRA, CDR2 YSYEKL. The CDR3 nucleotides are TGCGCCAGCAGCCAGGAGGGACAGGGGAGAGATGAGCAGTTCTTC. This encodes CASSQEGQGRDEQFF.

The chain is built from TRBV6-6 and TRBJ1-2; D gene ambiguous. The germline V gene encodes CDR1 MNHNY and CDR2 SVGAGI (reference sequence). With 0 bases removed from V and 0 bases from J, the gap between germline ends came to 11 bases. The CDR3 loop spans 16 amino acids. The CDR3 loop reads CASSYSRQVANYGYTF. In nucleotides, the CDR3 is TGTGCCAGCAGTTACTCTAGGCAGGTGGCTAACTATGGCTACACCTTC.

The V call is TRBV6-6, the J call TRBJ2-7; 7 nucleotides line up with TRBD2. V lost 6 bases to trimming and J lost 11 bases; unmatched junction nucleotides: 10. CDR1 and CDR2 from the germline V gene are MNHNY and SVGAGI (reference sequence). The CDR3 is 12 amino acids. CDR3 protein: CASSPSSGLEYF. DNA of the CDR3: TGTGCCAGCAGCCCCAGTTCAGGACTAGAGTACTTC.

The chain employs TRBV13 and TRBJ2-7; 8 bases line up with TRBD2. V trimming: 1 base; J trimming: 3 bases; junction bases outside the gene matches: 5. The CDR3 spans 15 residues. The germline gives CDR1 PRHDT, CDR2 FYEKMQ (reference sequence). The CDR3 bases are TGTGCCAGCAGCTTAGCGGGGGGGAAGCACTACGAGCAGTACTTC. It is translated as CASSLAGGKHYEQYF.

V usage is TRBV29-1 and J usage is TRBJ1-1; TRBD1 is a possible D gene (5 bases). The germline CDR1 and CDR2 sequences are SQVTM and ANQGSEA. This CDR3 comprises 15 residues. V shed 1 base and J shed 1 base, with 13 bases lying between them. CDR3 DNA sequence: TGCAGCGTTGAAGGTTCCGACGGGACGAACACTGAAGCTTTCTTT. It is translated as CSVEGSDGTNTEAFF.

Remarks on this clone: At the DNA level, this CDR3 is encoded by other sequences in the same sample as well. V usage is TRBV5-1 and J usage is TRBJ1-4; D uncertain. The CDR3 length is 15 residues. The germline V and J ends were trimmed by 4 bases and 7 bases, with 17 bases remaining between them. Germline lookup yields CDR1 SGHRS and CDR2 YFSETQ. Here the CDR3 reads CASSLVLEPGEKLFF. In DNA form, the CDR3 reads TGCGCCAGCAGCCTGGTTCTAGAGCCGGGTGAAAAACTGTTTTTT.

This rearrangement joins TRBV10-3 to TRBJ2-5; 9 nucleotides match TRBD2. The CDR3 spans 14 residues. Germline V lookup: CDR1 ENHRY, CDR2 SYGVKD. J lost 2 bases, V lost 6 bases, and 4 bases had no gene match. The CDR3 DNA follows: TGTGCCATCAGCCCTAGCGGGGAGCAAGAGACCCAGTACTTC. Translation: CAISPSGEQETQYF.

There are a few counts of this clone. The chain recombines TRBV4-3 with TRBJ2-1; 8 nucleotides line up with TRBD1. Per the germline V gene, CDR1 is LGHNA and CDR2 is YSLEER. The CDR3 length is 14 residues. V shed 4 bases, J shed 7 bases, and the junction held 6 bases outside the gene matches. The CDR3: CASSPGQAINEQFF. The CDR3 DNA reads as TGCGCCAGCAGCCCGGGACAGGCGATTAATGAGCAGTTCTTC.

The rearrangement joins TRBV9 to TRBJ2-3; D possibly corresponds to TRBD1 (6 bases). The germline gives CDR1 SGDLS, CDR2 YYNGEE. The CDR3 is made up of 15 amino acids. Deletions cut 4 bases from V and 0 bases from J, with 12 bases between. CDR3 in amino acids: CASSPRGVSTDTQYF. Written as DNA, the CDR3 is TGTGCCAGCAGCCCCAGGGGAGTGAGCACAGATACGCAGTATTTT.